These T cell receptor beta chains were read from a single sample in a study of Ad26.COV2.S vaccination and SARS-CoV-2 variants. Clones were read by immunoSEQ multiplex PCR, and TCRdb kept only the in-frame ones, dropping some. The sample lists under 550,000 clones; around 90% were seen once. Sample: peripheral blood, taken in a trial of Ad26.COV2.S vaccine versus placebo. The receptors come from a person aged 18-65 years who received the Ad26.COV2.S COVID-19 vaccine or a placebo. Both conserved end residues are part of each CDR3. D genes are given only for firm matches. Rows give clone size only sometimes, using once, few, many, or a class for an expanded clone.

>few|TRBV12-3/TRBV12-4|TRBJ2-2|-
TGTGCCAGCAGCCGAGAGAACACCGGGGAGCTGTTTTTT
CASSRENTGELFF
>-|TRBV6-1|TRBJ2-7|-
TGTGCCAGCAGTGACCCAGGATTAGCCTACGAGCAGTACTTC
CASSDPGLAYEQYF
>-|TRBV5-8|TRBJ2-5|-
TGTGCCAGCAGGAGGCACCTTACCCAGTACTTC
CASRRHLTQYF
>-|TRBV10-3|TRBJ1-3|-
TGTGCCATCAGTGCAGGGTGGGGAAACACCATATATTTT
CAISAGWGNTIYF
>-|TRBV4-2|TRBJ2-1|TRBD2
TGTGCCAGCAGCCAAGAGTCGGGACTAGCGAAGTACAATGAGCAGTTCTTC
CASSQESGLAKYNEQFF
>-|TRBV7-3|TRBJ2-1|-
TGTGCCAGCAGCTTAACACAGGAGAATTCCTACAATGAGCAGTTCTTC
CASSLTQENSYNEQFF
>few|TRBV7-7|TRBJ2-2|-
TGTGCTAGCAGCTTATCTGCAGGGAACACCGGGGAGCTGTTTTTT
CASSLSAGNTGELFF
>-|TRBV19|TRBJ2-4|TRBD1
TGTGCCAGTAGTCCGGGACAGGGGGCGCCCCAAAACATTCAGTACTTC
CASSPGQGAPQNIQYF
>few|TRBV5-4|TRBJ1-1|TRBD1
TGTGCCAGCAGCTTGGCAGGGGGGGGCACTGAAGCTTTCTTT
CASSLAGGGTEAFF
>once|TRBV6-2/TRBV6-3|TRBJ1-1|-
TGTGCCAGCAGTTCCATCGGTGATGAGGGAAACACTGAAGCTTTCTTT
CASSSIGDEGNTEAFF
>few|TRBV10-1|TRBJ1-2|-
TGCGCCAGCAGTGAAGACAGACTCTATGGCTACACCTTC
CASSEDRLYGYTF
>-|TRBV19|TRBJ1-1|TRBD1
TGTGCCAGTAGTATAATACAGGGGAGTACTGAAGCTTTCTTT
CASSIIQGSTEAFF
>-|TRBV6-4|TRBJ2-2|-
TGTGCCAGCAGTGACTTCGGGGGCAGCGACGGGGAGCTGTTTTTT
CASSDFGGSDGELFF
>-|TRBV7-2|TRBJ2-5|TRBD1
TGTGCCAGCAGCCGCTGGACAGGGGGCGAGACCCAGTACTTC
CASSRWTGGETQYF
>-|TRBV7-9|TRBJ1-4|TRBD1
TGTGCCAGCAGCAACCGGGACAGTAATGAAAAACTGTTTTTT
CASSNRDSNEKLFF
>once|TRBV7-8|TRBJ2-7|TRBD2
TGTGCCAGCAGCTATCAACTAGCGGGAGGGGGGTCCTACGAGCAGTACTTC
CASSYQLAGGGSYEQYF
>-|TRBV7-3|TRBJ2-7|TRBD1
TGTGCCAGCAGCAGTCACAGGGGCAGCGAGCAGTACTTC
CASSSHRGSEQYF
>-|TRBV7-2|TRBJ2-7|TRBD2
TGTGCCAGCAGCTTCCCGGGACTAGCGACTTACGAGCAGTACTTC
CASSFPGLATYEQYF
>-|TRBV4-1|TRBJ2-7|TRBD1
TGCGCCAGCAGCCAAGAGGGACAGGAGGACTACGAGCAGTACTTC
CASSQEGQEDYEQYF
>-|TRBV28|TRBJ2-1|TRBD2
TGTGCCAGCAGTTCCCCGGGACTAGTGGCCTACAATGAGCAGTTCTTC
CASSSPGLVAYNEQFF
>-|TRBV30|TRBJ1-3|-
TGTGCCTGGACAGGTAGCTCTGGAAACACCATATATTTT
CAWTGSSGNTIYF
>-|TRBV7-6|TRBJ1-3|-
TGTGCCAGCAGCTTAGCGTCCCTACCACGGGGAAACACCATATATTTT
CASSLASLPRGNTIYF
>few|TRBV4-3|TRBJ2-7|-
TGCGCCAGCAGCCCGGGATGGGGCGACTACGAGCAGTACTTC
CASSPGWGDYEQYF
>-|TRBV27|TRBJ1-1|TRBD1
TGTGCCAGCAGCGTAACAGGGGGCTTGAACACTGAAGCTTTCTTT
CASSVTGGLNTEAFF
>-|TRBV19|TRBJ2-3|TRBD2
TGTGCCAGTACCCGCACTAGCGGGAGGGCGGATACGCAGTATTTT
CASTRTSGRADTQYF
>once|TRBV28|TRBJ1-2|-
TGTGCCAGCAGTACTACAGCGCTTCCTTTCTATGGCTACACCTTC
CASSTTALPFYGYTF
>once|TRBV4-1|TRBJ2-7|TRBD1
TGCGCCAGCAGCCCCGGGACAGGGGCTCTCTACGAGCAGTACTTC
CASSPGTGALYEQYF
>-|TRBV14|TRBJ2-7|-
TGTGCCAGCAGCCAGGACCCTCAGGCAGCAAAGCAGTACTTC
CASSQDPQAAKQYF
>-|TRBV19|TRBJ1-5|-
TGTGCCAGTAGTAGGGGGAATCAGCCCCAGCATTTT
CASSRGNQPQHF
>once|TRBV7-9|TRBJ2-1|-
TGTGCCAGCAGCTCCCCATGGACAAACAATGAGCAGTTCTTC
CASSSPWTNNEQFF
>-|TRBV28|TRBJ1-1|-
TGTGCCAGCAGTCCAAGTTGGGGCGGGAACACTGAAGCTTTCTTT
CASSPSWGGNTEAFF
>-|TRBV7-2|TRBJ1-1|-
TGTGCCAGCAGCACCCTCCACGAACGACAGCAGAACACTGAAGCTTTCTTT
CASSTLHERQQNTEAFF
>once|TRBV14|TRBJ2-1|-
TGTGCCAGCAGCCATCCGGACGAGAGCTCCTACAATGAGCAGTTCTTC
CASSHPDESSYNEQFF
>-|TRBV6-2/TRBV6-3|TRBJ2-1|-
TGTGCCAGCAGTTTCGCTAGCGACTCCTACAATGAGCAGTTCTTC
CASSFASDSYNEQFF
>-|TRBV12-3/TRBV12-4|TRBJ1-2|TRBD1
TGTGCCAGCCGATCCAGGGGGCCTCGGGGCTACACCTTC
CASRSRGPRGYTF
>-|TRBV4-1|TRBJ1-1|-
TGCGCCAGCAGCCAAGATCTGTCGGGGGCTACTGAAGCTTTCTTT
CASSQDLSGATEAFF
>-|TRBV7-9|TRBJ2-5|-
TGTGCCAGCAGCTTAGGTAGCCAGACTCCGACCCAGTACTTC
CASSLGSQTPTQYF
>-|TRBV6-5|TRBJ2-2|TRBD1
TGTGCCAGCAGATGGACAGGGACCGGGGAGCTGTTTTTT
CASRWTGTGELFF
>few|TRBV6-5|TRBJ1-6|-
TGTGCCAGCAGAAGGGACCAAGGGGATTCACCCCTCCACTTT
CASRRDQGDSPLHF
>-|TRBV5-6|TRBJ2-7|-
TGTGCCAGCAGCTTACAGAGAACCTTCTCCTACGAGCAGTACTTC
CASSLQRTFSYEQYF
>-|TRBV12-3/TRBV12-4|TRBJ1-1|-
TGTGCCAGCACCGATCATAAAGCTTTCTTT
CASTDHKAFF
>-|TRBV18|TRBJ1-2|TRBD1
TGTGCCAGCTCCCCAAAACGCGTTACAGGGGAGAACTATGGCTACACCTTC
CASSPKRVTGENYGYTF
>-|TRBV29-1|TRBJ2-7|-
TGCAGCGTTCAAGGGGTTGGGGCCGAGCAGTACTTC
CSVQGVGAEQYF
>-|TRBV4-3|TRBJ1-6|-
TGCGCCAGCAGCCAAGAACGGGAAAGACGAAATTCACCCCTCCACTTT
CASSQERERRNSPLHF
>few|TRBV30|TRBJ1-4|-
TGTGCCTGGAGTTATTTTTTGGGGGCTGCAACTAATGAAAAACTGTTTTTT
CAWSYFLGAATNEKLFF
>-|TRBV2|TRBJ2-3|TRBD2
TGTGCCAGCAGTGAGGGGGCTAGCGGGCCTTACACAGATACGCAGTATTTT
CASSEGASGPYTDTQYF